These T cell receptor beta chains were read from a single sample in a study of shared clonotypes between healthy human individuals. Assay used: immunoSEQ multiplex PCR; TCRdb lists only in-frame clones, some missing. The sample holds hundreds of thousands of clones; 92% are singletons and the top ten take approximately 22%. The sample consisted of naive CD8+ T cells sorted from blood. Receptor source: a man aged 30 to 45 in good health. Each CDR3 is given with its conserved first and last residue. Each record gives: V gene, clone size, J gene, D gene, CDR3 protein, CDR3 DNA. The D gene is left open where the match is weak. Size is omitted from some rows. Given values are once, few, many or a class for expanded clones.

V: TRBV29-1; size: NA; J: TRBJ1-1; D: NA; CDR3: CSVIALNTEAFF; DNA: TGCAGCGTTATAGCACTGAACACTGAAGCTTTCTTT
V: TRBV14; size: NA; J: TRBJ1-1; D: NA; CDR3: CASSQVEGVNTEAFF; DNA: TGTGCCAGCAGCCAAGTTGAGGGAGTGAACACTGAAGCTTTCTTT
V: TRBV5-4; size: NA; J: TRBJ2-1; D: NA; CDR3: CASSIQGGRNEQFF; DNA: TGTGCCAGCAGCATACAGGGCGGTAGGAATGAGCAGTTCTTC
V: TRBV7-9; size: NA; J: TRBJ2-1; D: NA; CDR3: CASSPLDGNEQFF; DNA: TGTGCCAGCAGTCCACTCGACGGCAATGAGCAGTTCTTC
V: TRBV6-1; size: NA; J: TRBJ2-5; D: NA; CDR3: CASSEVGRYQETQYF; DNA: TGTGCCAGCAGTGAGGTGGGGAGGTACCAAGAGACCCAGTACTTC
V: TRBV4-1; size: once; J: TRBJ2-7; D: NA; CDR3: CASSQDGYGIYEQYF; DNA: TGCGCCAGCAGCCAAGATGGGTACGGTATCTACGAGCAGTACTTC
V: TRBV9; size: once; J: TRBJ2-6; D: NA; CDR3: CASSDLSEISGANVLTF; DNA: TGTGCCAGCAGCGACTTGTCCGAGATCTCTGGGGCCAACGTCCTGACTTTC
V: TRBV7-9; size: NA; J: TRBJ2-7; D: NA; CDR3: CASSLVGTVNSYEQYF; DNA: TGTGCCAGCAGCTTAGTCGGGACGGTGAACTCCTACGAGCAGTACTTC
V: TRBV7-6; size: NA; J: TRBJ2-5; D: NA; CDR3: CASSYQEETQYF; DNA: TGTGCCAGCAGCTACCAAGAAGAGACCCAGTACTTC
V: TRBV4-1; size: NA; J: TRBJ1-2; D: NA; CDR3: CASSQADRNYGYTF; DNA: TGCGCCAGCAGCCAAGCGGACAGAAACTATGGCTACACCTTC
V: TRBV10-1; size: NA; J: TRBJ2-7; D: NA; CDR3: CASSPKGDWVEQYF; DNA: TGCGCCAGCAGTCCGAAAGGGGACTGGGTGGAGCAGTACTTC
V: TRBV27; size: NA; J: TRBJ2-7; D: TRBD2; CDR3: CASSSRGGPTYEQYF; DNA: TGTGCCAGCAGCTCCCGGGGGGGCCCAACCTACGAGCAGTACTTC
V: TRBV9; size: once; J: TRBJ2-2; D: NA; CDR3: CASSGRGGPTGELFF; DNA: TGTGCCAGCAGCGGACGAGGAGGGCCGACCGGGGAGCTGTTTTTT
V: TRBV7-9; size: NA; J: TRBJ2-2; D: NA; CDR3: CASTTNWDKNTGELFF; DNA: TGTGCCAGCACCACCAATTGGGACAAAAACACCGGGGAGCTGTTTTTT
V: TRBV5-1; size: NA; J: TRBJ2-7; D: TRBD2; CDR3: CASSLAGTSGTLPYEQYF; DNA: TGCGCCAGCAGCTTGGCTGGGACTAGCGGGACCCTCCCCTACGAGCAGTACTTC
V: TRBV9; size: NA; J: TRBJ2-7; D: TRBD2; CDR3: CASSVGEGGYEQYF; DNA: TGTGCCAGCAGCGTCGGGGAGGGTGGCTACGAGCAGTACTTC
V: TRBV13; size: few; J: TRBJ2-4; D: NA; CDR3: CASSLETGLEAKNIQYF; DNA: TGTGCCAGCAGCTTAGAGACAGGTCTTGAGGCCAAAAACATTCAGTACTTC
V: TRBV6-6; size: NA; J: TRBJ1-5; D: NA; CDR3: CASRLGASNQPQHF; DNA: TGTGCCAGCAGACTCGGGGCCAGCAATCAGCCCCAGCATTTT
V: TRBV6-8; size: NA; J: TRBJ2-7; D: NA; CDR3: CASSRAPYEQYF; DNA: TGTGCCAGCAGCCGCGCCCCCTACGAGCAGTACTTC
V: TRBV7-2; size: NA; J: TRBJ2-7; D: NA; CDR3: CASSLTGETYEQYF; DNA: TGTGCCAGCAGCTTAACGGGAGAGACCTACGAGCAGTACTTC
V: TRBV28; size: NA; J: TRBJ2-1; D: TRBD2; CDR3: CASSLRGAAEQFF; DNA: TGTGCCAGCAGTTTGCGGGGGGCCGCTGAGCAGTTCTTC
V: TRBV4-1; size: NA; J: TRBJ2-1; D: NA; CDR3: CASSQVSGPSYNEQFF; DNA: TGCGCCAGCAGCCAAGTATCGGGGCCGTCCTACAATGAGCAGTTCTTC
V: TRBV7-3; size: NA; J: TRBJ2-1; D: NA; CDR3: CASSSTDGDEQFF; DNA: TGTGCCAGCAGCTCGACGGATGGCGATGAGCAGTTCTTC
V: TRBV7-9; size: NA; J: TRBJ2-1; D: TRBD2; CDR3: CASSPLAGVSYNEQFF; DNA: TGTGCCAGCAGCCCCCTGGCGGGAGTCTCCTACAATGAGCAGTTCTTC
V: TRBV5-5; size: NA; J: TRBJ2-1; D: TRBD2; CDR3: CASSSGSGRGNEQFF; DNA: TGTGCCAGCAGTTCGGGGAGCGGGAGGGGGAATGAGCAGTTCTTC